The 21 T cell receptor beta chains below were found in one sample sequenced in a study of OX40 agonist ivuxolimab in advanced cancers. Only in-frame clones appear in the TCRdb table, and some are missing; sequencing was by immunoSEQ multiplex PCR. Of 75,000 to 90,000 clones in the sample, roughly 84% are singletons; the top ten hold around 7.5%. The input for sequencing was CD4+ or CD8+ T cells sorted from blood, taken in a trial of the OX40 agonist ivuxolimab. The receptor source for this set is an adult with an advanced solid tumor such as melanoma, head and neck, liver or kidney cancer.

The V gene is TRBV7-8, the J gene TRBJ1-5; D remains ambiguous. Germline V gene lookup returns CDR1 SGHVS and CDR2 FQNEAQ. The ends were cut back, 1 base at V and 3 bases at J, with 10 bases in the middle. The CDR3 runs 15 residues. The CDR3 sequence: CASSLDELPNQPQHF. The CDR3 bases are TGTGCCAGCAGCTTAGATGAGTTGCCCAATCAGCCCCAGCATTTT.

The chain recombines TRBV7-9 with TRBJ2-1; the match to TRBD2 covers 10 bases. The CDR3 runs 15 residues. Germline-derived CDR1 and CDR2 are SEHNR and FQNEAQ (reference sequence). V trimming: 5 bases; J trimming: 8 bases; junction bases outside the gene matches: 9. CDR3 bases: TGTGCCAGCAGCCCCGGGAGCGGGGGGGCACATGAGCAGTTCTTC. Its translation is CASSPGSGGAHEQFF. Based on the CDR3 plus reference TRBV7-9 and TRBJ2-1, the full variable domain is DTGVSQNPRHKITKRGQNVTFRCDPISEHNRLYWYRQTLGQGPEFLTYFQNEAQLEKSRLLSDRFSAERPKGSFSTLEIQRTEQGDSAMYLCASSPGSGGAHEQFFGPGTRLTVL.

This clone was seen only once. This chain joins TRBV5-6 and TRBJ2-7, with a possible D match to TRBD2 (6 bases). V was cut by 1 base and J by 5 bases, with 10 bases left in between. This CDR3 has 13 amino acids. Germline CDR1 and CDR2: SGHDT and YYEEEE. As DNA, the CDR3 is TGTGCCAGCAGCTTGTATGGAGGGGACGAGCAGTACTTC. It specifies CASSLYGGDEQYF.

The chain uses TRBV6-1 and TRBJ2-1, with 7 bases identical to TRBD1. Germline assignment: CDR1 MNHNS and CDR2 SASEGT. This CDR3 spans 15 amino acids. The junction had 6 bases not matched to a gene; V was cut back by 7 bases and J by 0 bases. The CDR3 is CASIEGGSSYNEQFF. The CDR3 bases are TGTGCCAGCATAGAAGGGGGCAGCTCCTACAATGAGCAGTTCTTC.

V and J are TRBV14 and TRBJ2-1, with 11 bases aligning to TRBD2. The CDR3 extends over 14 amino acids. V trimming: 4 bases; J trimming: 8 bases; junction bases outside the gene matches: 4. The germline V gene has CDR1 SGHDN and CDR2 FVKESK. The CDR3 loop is CASSRLAGGYEQFF. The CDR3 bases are TGTGCCAGCAGCCGCCTAGCGGGGGGATATGAGCAGTTCTTC.

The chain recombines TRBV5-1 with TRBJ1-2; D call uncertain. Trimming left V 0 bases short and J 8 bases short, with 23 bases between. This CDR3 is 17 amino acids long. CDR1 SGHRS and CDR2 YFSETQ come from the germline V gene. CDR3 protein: CASSLDPRGPGMEGYTF. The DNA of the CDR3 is TGCGCCAGCAGCTTGGATCCACGGGGTCCTGGGATGGAAGGCTACACCTTC.

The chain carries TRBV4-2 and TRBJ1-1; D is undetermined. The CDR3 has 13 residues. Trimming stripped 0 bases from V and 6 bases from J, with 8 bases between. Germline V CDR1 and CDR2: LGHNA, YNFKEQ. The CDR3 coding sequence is TGTGCCAGCAGCCAAGATAATATTGCTGAAGCTTTCTTT. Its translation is CASSQDNIAEAFF.

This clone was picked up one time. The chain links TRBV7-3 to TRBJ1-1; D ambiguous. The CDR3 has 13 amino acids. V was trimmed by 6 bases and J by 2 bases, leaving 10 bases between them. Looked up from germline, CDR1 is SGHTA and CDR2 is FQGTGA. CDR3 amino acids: CASRGSANTEAFF. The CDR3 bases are TGTGCCAGCAGAGGTTCAGCTAACACTGAAGCTTTCTTT.

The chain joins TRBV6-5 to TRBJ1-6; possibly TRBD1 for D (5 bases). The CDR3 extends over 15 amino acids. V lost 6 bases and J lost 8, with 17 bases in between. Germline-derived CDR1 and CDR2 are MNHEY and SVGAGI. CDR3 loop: CASSRTRGFYSPLHF. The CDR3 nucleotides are TGTGCCAGCAGCCGGACACGGGGGTTTTATTCACCCCTCCACTTT.

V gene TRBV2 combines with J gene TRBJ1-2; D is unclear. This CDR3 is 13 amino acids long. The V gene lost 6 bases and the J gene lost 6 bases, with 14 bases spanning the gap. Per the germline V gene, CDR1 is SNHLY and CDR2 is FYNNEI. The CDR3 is CASRDGFFDGYTF. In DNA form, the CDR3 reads TGTGCCAGCAGGGATGGGTTCTTCGATGGCTACACCTTC. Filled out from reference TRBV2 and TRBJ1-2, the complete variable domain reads EPEVTQTPSHQVTQMGQEVILRCVPISNHLYFYWYRQILGQKVEFLVSFYNNEISEKSEIFDDQFSVERPDGSNFTLKIRSTKLEDSAMYFCASRDGFFDGYTFGSGTRLTVV.

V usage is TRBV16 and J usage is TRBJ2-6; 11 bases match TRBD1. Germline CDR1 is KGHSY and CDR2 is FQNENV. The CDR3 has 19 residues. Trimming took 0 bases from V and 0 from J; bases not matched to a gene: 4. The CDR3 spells CASSQSTGTGGSGANVLTF. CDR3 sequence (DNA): TGTGCCAGCAGCCAATCAACCGGGACAGGGGGCTCTGGGGCCAACGTCCTGACTTTC.

CDR3 in amino acids: CASRATGQETQYF. The CDR3 coding sequence is TGTGCCAGTAGAGCGACAGGACAAGAGACCCAGTACTTC. V and J are TRBV19 and TRBJ2-5, with D perhaps matching TRBD1 (6 bases). The CDR3 sequence is 13 residues long. The V and J ends lost 6 bases and 2 bases respectively, with 10 bases between them. The germline gives CDR1 LNHDA, CDR2 SQIVND (reference sequence).

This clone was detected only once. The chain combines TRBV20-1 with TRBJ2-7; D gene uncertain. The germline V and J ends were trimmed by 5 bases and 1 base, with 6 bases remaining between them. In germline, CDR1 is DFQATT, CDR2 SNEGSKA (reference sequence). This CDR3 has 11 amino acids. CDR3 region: CSAGRSYEQYF. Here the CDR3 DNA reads TGCAGTGCTGGACGGTCCTACGAGCAGTACTTC.

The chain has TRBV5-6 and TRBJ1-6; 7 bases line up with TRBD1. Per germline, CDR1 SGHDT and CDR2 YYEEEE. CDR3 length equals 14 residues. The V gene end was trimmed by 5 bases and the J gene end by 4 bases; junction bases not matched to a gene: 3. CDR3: CASSSRGYNSPLHF. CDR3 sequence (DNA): TGTGCCAGCAGTTCCAGGGGGTATAATTCACCCCTCCACTTT.

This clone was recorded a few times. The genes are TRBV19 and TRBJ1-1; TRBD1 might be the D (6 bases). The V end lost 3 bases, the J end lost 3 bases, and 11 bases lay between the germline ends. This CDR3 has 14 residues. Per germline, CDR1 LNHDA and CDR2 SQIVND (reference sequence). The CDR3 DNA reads TGTGCCAGTAGTATGATTCCAGGGGACACTGAAGCTTTCTTT. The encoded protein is CASSMIPGDTEAFF.

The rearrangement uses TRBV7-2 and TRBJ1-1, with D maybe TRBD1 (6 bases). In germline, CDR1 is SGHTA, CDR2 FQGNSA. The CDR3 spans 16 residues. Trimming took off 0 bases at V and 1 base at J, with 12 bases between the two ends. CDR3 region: CASSLAGTRGNTEAFF. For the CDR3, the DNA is TGTGCCAGCAGCTTAGCGGGGACAAGGGGGAACACTGAAGCTTTCTTT.

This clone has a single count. In nucleotides, the CDR3 is TGTGCCAGCAGGGTAGCATTCTCTGGGGCCAACGTCCTGACTTTC. Translating it yields CASRVAFSGANVLTF. This chain uses TRBV6-5 with TRBJ2-6; the D is unclear. The CDR3 is 15 residues long. Trimming took 6 bases from V and 0 from J, leaving 9 bases between them. Germline lookup yields CDR1 MNHEY and CDR2 SVGAGI.

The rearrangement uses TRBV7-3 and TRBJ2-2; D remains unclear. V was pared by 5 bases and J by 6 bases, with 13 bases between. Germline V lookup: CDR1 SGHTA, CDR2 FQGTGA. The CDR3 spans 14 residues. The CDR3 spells CASSTDGDPGELFF. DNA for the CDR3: TGTGCCAGCAGCACCGATGGGGATCCCGGGGAGCTGTTTTTT.

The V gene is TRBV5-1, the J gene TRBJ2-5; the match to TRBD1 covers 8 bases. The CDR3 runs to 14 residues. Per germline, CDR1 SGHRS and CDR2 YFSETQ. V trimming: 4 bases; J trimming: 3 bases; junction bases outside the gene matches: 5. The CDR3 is CASSLIQGEETQYF. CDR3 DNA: TGCGCCAGCAGCCTCATACAGGGGGAAGAGACCCAGTACTTC.

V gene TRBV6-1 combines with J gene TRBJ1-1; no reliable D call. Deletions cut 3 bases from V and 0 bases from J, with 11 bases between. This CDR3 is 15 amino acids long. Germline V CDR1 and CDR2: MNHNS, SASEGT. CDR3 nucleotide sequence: TGTGCCAGCAGTGAGGTCTCAGATGTGAACACTGAAGCTTTCTTT. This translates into CASSEVSDVNTEAFF.

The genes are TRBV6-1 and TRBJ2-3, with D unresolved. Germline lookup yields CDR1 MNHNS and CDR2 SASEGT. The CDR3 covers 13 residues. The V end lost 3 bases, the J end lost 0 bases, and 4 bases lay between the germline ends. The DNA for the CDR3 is TGTGCCAGCAGTGACAGGAGCACAGATACGCAGTATTTT. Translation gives CASSDRSTDTQYF.